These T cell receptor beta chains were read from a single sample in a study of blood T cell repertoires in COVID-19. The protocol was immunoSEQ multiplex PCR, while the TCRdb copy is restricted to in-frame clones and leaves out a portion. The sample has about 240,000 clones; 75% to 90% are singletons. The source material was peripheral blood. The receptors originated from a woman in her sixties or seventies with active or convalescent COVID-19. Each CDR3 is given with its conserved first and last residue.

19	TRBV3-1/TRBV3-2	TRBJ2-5	CASTSKGTSGGQYQETQYF
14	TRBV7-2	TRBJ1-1	CASSLDGGGTEAFF
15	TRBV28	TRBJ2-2	CASRPTRGATGELFF
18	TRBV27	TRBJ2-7	CASSPWPIIAGGRYEQYF
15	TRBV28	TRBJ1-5	CASKRAGYSNQPQHF
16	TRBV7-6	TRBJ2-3	CASSRETSGAGDTQYF
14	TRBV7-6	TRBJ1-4	CASSLGQGGEKLFF
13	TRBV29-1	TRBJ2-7	CSVKRGVEDEQYF
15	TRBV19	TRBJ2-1	CASSSNRAPYNEQFF
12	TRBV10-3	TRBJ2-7	CATQTGQYEQYF
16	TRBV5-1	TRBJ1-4	CASSRTGGLTNEKLFF
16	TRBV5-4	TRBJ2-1	CASSLAQRGGRGEQFF
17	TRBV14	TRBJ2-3	CASSQERAGPGVDTQYF
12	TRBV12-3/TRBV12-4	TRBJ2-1	CASSLTSFEQFF
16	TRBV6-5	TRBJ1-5	CASSSTFRGLWQPQHF
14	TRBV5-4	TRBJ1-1	CASRLNTGDTEAFF
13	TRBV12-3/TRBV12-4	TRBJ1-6	CASSPNYNSPLHF
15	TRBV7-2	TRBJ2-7	CASSLEAGISYEQYF
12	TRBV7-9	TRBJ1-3	CASLGSRNTIYF